This T cell receptor (beta chain) was recovered during a study of CXCR3-negative and CXCR3-positive naive CD8 T cells (dated by TCRdb to the late 2010s). Broadly, across the study: In total, about 130 million TRB reads were obtained, or roughly 1.5 +/- 0.3 million reads per library. The diversity and physicochemical repertoire analyses included some 11 donors pooled from two independent experiments. Naive subsets from several donors and memory cells from 3 donors were included in the TRBV-TRBJ cluster analysis. Summary of the overall study and its limitations: Compared with CXCR3-negative naive cells, CXCR3-positive naive cells had TRB CDR3s with higher hydrophobicity (lower Kidera factor 4), lower energy, and higher strength and volume indices. Within the same donor, TRBV-TRBJ usage looked similar between naive CXCR3-negative and CXCR3-positive cells, but memory cells had distinct patterns. Surface CD5, linked to self-reactivity in mice, was comparable between naive subsets; TCR interaction strength was therefore also inferred from TRB CDR3 physicochemical properties. Both naive subsets had comparably high repertoire diversity, while memory CD8+ T cells had much lower repertoire diversity. Freshly isolated PBMCs were used for most assays because CXCR3 expression partially decreased after cryopreservation.

For every CD8+ T cell subset, fewer than 350,000 cells were flow-sorted straight into RLT lysis buffer, and each subset was sorted in triplicate. Naive CD8+ T cells were defined stringently as CD45RO-CCR7+CD27+CD95- to exclude memory contaminants. Using standard density gradient centrifugation, peripheral blood mononuclear cells were isolated from buffy coats. A FACSAria III was used to flow-sort naive CXCR3-negative and CXCR3-positive CD8+ T cells. An RNeasy Mini Kit was used to extract total RNA from the sorted cells. A note on this clonotype: Its antigen is currently not known.

TCRdb shows the sequencer as NextSeq 550. The Human TCR Profiling Kit (MiLaboratory) was used to prepare UMI-labeled 5' RACE TRB cDNA libraries. cDNA synthesis used the entire amount of extracted RNA, and PCR amplification then used the entire amount of cDNA produced. Libraries were prepared in parallel with an identical number of PCR cycles. For the original study's pipeline: With a requirement of at least two reads per UMI, MIGEC and MiXCR extracted about 52,000 +/- 9,100 unique UMI-labeled TRB cDNA molecules per library. An average of roughly 40,000 +/- 10,000 functional in-frame TRB CDR3 nucleotide clonotypes without stop codons was found per library. After each sample was downsampled to 5000 UMI-labeled TRB molecules, VDJtools was used to calculate diversity metrics such as normalized Shannon-Wiener and Chao1. VDJtools was used to calculate clonotype-size-weighted physicochemical properties of the central five CDR3 residues, namely interaction energy, strength, volume and Kidera factor 4. Based on TCRdb reprocessing of the reads, there is one entry per CDR3 protein sequence, and DNA is missing. The V and J calls were not made by the authors but by TCRdb's processing. The sample's clone listing holds 95,000 to 100,000 distinct CDR3 sequences. Roughly 0.99% of the sample goes to the ten largest clones.

From cysteine to phenylalanine, the CDR3 is 14 amino acids long. No DNA has been recorded. CDR1 and CDR2 are drawn from the germline V gene (reference sequence): MNHEY, SMNVEV. This chain joins TRBV27 to TRBJ2-7; the TCRdb call, TRBD2, lacks DNA for checking. The TCR sequence derives from a human donor in good health. Some clones in this sample may be carry-over from other donors' samples. Sequences were obtained from naive CXCR3+ CD8+ T cells from blood. Reading the label with the study, this specimen's cell subset or site is: CD45RO-CCR7+CD27+CD95- naive CD8+ T cells expressing CXCR3 (TNR3+). For the CDR3, the sequence is CASGRTSGGNEQYF.